This TCR beta chain was captured in a study of CD8+CD57+ T cells in acquired aplastic anemia (dated 2018 in TCRdb). Background on the whole study: Extracted DNA from sorted CD4+ and CD8+ cells averaged approximately 3 ug, ranging from about 0.17 to 30 ug.

Genomic DNA served as template for TCR beta VDJ combination and CDR3 sequence profiling. An Illumina HiSeq 2000 was the platform used for TCR repertoire sequencing. Turning to the authors' computational methods: Repertoires were assessed using TRBV/TRBJ rearrangement plots, CDR3 size and DJ length profiles, and Simpson's diversity index. Whichever DNA sequence was most abundant in the deep sequencing data was defined as the immunodominant clone. CDR3 amino acid sequences were checked for sharing across subjects and were also compared against the VDJdb database and published repertoires. Using fastp trimming at Q25 and MiXCR clonotype assembly, TCRdb reanalyzed the public sequencing data and kept in-frame beta chains. Under each unique CDR3 protein, matching rows form one entry showing the most common genes and DNA. The V and J calls reflect TCRdb's pipeline rather than the authors' work. The sample data list about 270,000 distinct CDR3 sequences, and roughly three fifths of these were observed just once. Roughly 8% of the sample is taken by the ten largest.

In this study, sorted CD4+ and CD8+ T cells from the blood of healthy subjects and of severe aplastic anemia patients had their TCR repertoires deep-sequenced. Ficoll-Paque density gradient centrifugation was used to isolate peripheral blood mononuclear cells. CD4+ and CD8+ T cells were sorted by FACS or magnetic beads before DNA extraction. The study at large found these results: Some 30 CD8+ CDR3 sequences were shared between patients and controls but appeared highly expressed in patients and within their immunodominant clones. Between patients and healthy controls, no significant difference in CD8+ Simpson's diversity was found (P=0.060).

In the case of this clonotype: Its antigen target is currently unknown. It has no much larger one-base neighbor in the sample; base qualities were not kept.

Trimming takes 0 bases from V and 2 bases from J, and the germline ends sit 6 bases apart. The CDR3 sequence holds 14 residues, the cysteine and phenylalanine included. CDR3 DNA is the only sequence kept; it has 42 bases, read in frame from the first base. In the germline V gene (reference sequence), CDR1 corresponds to LNHDA and CDR2 to SQIVND. The TCR was taken from a human donor with severe aplastic anemia or a healthy control (not recorded which). The sequence joins TRBV19 to TRBJ2-3; no D gene is confidently identified. What was sequenced was sorted CD4+, CD8+, or CD8+CD57+ T cells (not recorded which) from PBMCs. The bases read TGTGCCAGTAGTATAGAGGGCAACACAGATACGCAGTATTTT. This sequence encodes CASSIEGNTDTQYF.